The 10 T cell receptor beta chains given below trace back to one sample, sequenced in a study of blood T cell repertoires in COVID-19. TCRdb's table, derived via immunoSEQ multiplex PCR, lists solely in-frame clones and lacks some. The top ten hold about an eighth of the sample, which has some 130,000 clones, about 89% seen once. Material: peripheral blood. All receptors derive from a woman aged 70-85 years with COVID-19, enrolled during active disease.

About this clone: Germline and junction disagree at one end, which may indicate a read error. The chain employs TRBV6-5 and TRBJ2-2; 8 nucleotides agree with TRBD1. Germline-derived CDR1 and CDR2 are MNHEY and SVGAGI. CDR3 length equals 14 residues. The CDR3 DNA is TGTGCCAGCAGGAACAGGGGGAACAGCGGGGAGCTGTTTTTT. The encoded protein is CASRNRGNSGELFF.

J is TRBJ2-5 and V is TRBV19; D is perhaps TRBD2 (7 bases). The CDR3 covers 15 residues. Germline CDR1 LNHDA, CDR2 SQIVND (reference sequence). V was cut by 3 bases and J by 4 bases, with 15 bases left in between. For the CDR3, the DNA is TGTGCCAGTAGTATTCGGGGGGACAAAGGAGAGACCCAGTACTTC. This translates into CASSIRGDKGETQYF.

The chain joins TRBV5-5 to TRBJ2-7; possible D gene TRBD2, 6 bases. Germline CDR1 is SGHKS and CDR2 is YYEKEE (reference sequence). This CDR3 contains 15 residues. The V end lost 4 bases, the J end lost 3 bases, and 17 bases lay between the germline ends. CDR3 region: CASSTTEGKSYEQYF. CDR3 DNA sequence: TGTGCCAGCAGCACAACGGAGGGTAAGAGCTACGAGCAGTACTTC.

This clone has just a few counts. Different DNA sequences within this sample yield the same CDR3. V and J are TRBV12-3 or TRBV12-4 and TRBJ1-1, with TRBD1 identical over 9 bases. With 7 bases clipped from V and 5 bases from J, the junction kept 5 bases outside the gene matches. The CDR3 is 13 amino acids. The CDR3, as DNA: TGTGCCAGCACCTTGACAGGGGGAACTGAAGCTTTCTTT. It encodes CASTLTGGTEAFF.

The table lists this clone with a few counts. V is TRBV5-1 and J is TRBJ2-3, with D perhaps matching TRBD2 (6 bases). The CDR3 runs to 15 residues. The V end lost 0 bases, the J end lost 6 bases, and 14 bases lay between the germline ends. CDR1 is SGHRS, CDR2 YFSETQ, per germline. The CDR3 region is CASSLALGGEDTQYF. The CDR3 coding sequence is TGCGCCAGCAGCTTGGCCTTAGGCGGGGAGGATACGCAGTATTTT.

The J gene is TRBJ2-7, the V gene TRBV30; 7 bases match TRBD1. The V gene end was trimmed by 4 bases and the J gene end by 1 base; junction bases not matched to a gene: 7. Per germline, CDR1 GTSNPN and CDR2 SVGIG (reference sequence). The CDR3 totals 14 residues. CDR3 in amino acids: CAWNLGGLSYEQYF. The CDR3 nucleotides read TGTGCCTGGAACCTAGGGGGCCTATCCTACGAGCAGTACTTC.

The genes are TRBV19 and TRBJ1-5; TRBD1 matches 7 bases. The CDR3 consists of 14 residues. The germline CDR1 and CDR2 sequences are LNHDA and SQIVND (reference sequence). The V segment lost 6 bases and the J segment 7 bases; nucleotides outside the gene matches: 9. CDR3 DNA: TGTGCCAGTAGCGGCGGCAGGGGGAGACAGCCCCAGCATTTT. Translation: CASSGGRGRQPQHF.

CDR3 residues: CASSLDSWMGDYGYTF. CDR3 nucleotide sequence: TGTGCCAGCAGTCTGGACAGCTGGATGGGAGACTATGGCTACACCTTC. V and J are TRBV11-3 and TRBJ1-2; possible D gene TRBD1, 6 bases. Trimming pared 6 bases from V and 3 bases from J, leaving 20 bases between. Germline V gene data show CDR1 as SGHNT and CDR2 as YENEEA. The CDR3 totals 16 residues.

This rearrangement joins TRBV6-5 to TRBJ2-3; tentatively, D is TRBD1 (6 bases). V was trimmed by 2 bases and J by 4 bases, leaving 10 bases between them. The V gene's germline CDR1 is MNHEY and CDR2 SVGAGI. This CDR3 is built from 14 residues. CDR3 sequence: CASSYGGRADTQYF. DNA for the CDR3: TGTGCCAGCAGTTACGGGGGCCGGGCAGATACGCAGTATTTT.

The rearrangement links TRBV20-1 to TRBJ1-1; possible D gene TRBD1, 5 bases. There are 11 residues in the CDR3. Trimming took off 5 bases at V and 3 bases at J, with 7 bases between the two ends. Germline loops: CDR1 DFQATT, CDR2 SNEGSKA (reference sequence). The CDR3 sequence is CSAPRDTEAFF. CDR3 coding DNA: TGCAGTGCTCCCAGGGACACTGAAGCTTTCTTT.